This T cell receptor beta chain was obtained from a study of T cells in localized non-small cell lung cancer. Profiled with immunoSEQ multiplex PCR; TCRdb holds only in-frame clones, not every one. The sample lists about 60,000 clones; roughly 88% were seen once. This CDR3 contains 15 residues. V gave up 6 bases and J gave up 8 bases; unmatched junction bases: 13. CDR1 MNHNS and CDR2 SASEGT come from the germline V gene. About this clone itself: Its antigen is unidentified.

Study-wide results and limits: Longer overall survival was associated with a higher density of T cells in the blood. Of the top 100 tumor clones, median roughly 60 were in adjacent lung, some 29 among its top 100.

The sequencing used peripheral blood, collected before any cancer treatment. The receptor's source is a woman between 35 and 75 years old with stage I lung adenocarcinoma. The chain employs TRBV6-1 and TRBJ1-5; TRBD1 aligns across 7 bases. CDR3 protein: CASRGYRDSWKPQHF. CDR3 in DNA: TGTGCCAGCAGGGGGTACCGGGACAGTTGGAAGCCCCAGCATTTT.